Below are 15 T cell receptor beta chains sequenced from a single sample in a study of naive and memory T cell subsets. The library had UMIs added by 3' ligation of an oligonucleotide to TCR cDNA. Amplification of ligated cDNA took four PCR rounds with SP2 and nested alpha and beta constant primers. TCRdb fed the UMI-ligation and nested PCR reads into MiXCR, producing one record per CDR3 protein. The sample shows 25,000 to 30,000 distinct CDR3 sequences, 4% to 6.5% of them seen only once. Sequencing was performed on blood. These receptors all come from an adult in good health.

This clonotype was observed many times. The chain has TRBV27 and TRBJ1-5; D is unclear. The CDR3 totals 15 residues. Trimming left V 6 bases short and J 2 bases short, with 14 bases between. Germline-derived CDR1 and CDR2 are MNHEY and SMNVEV (reference sequence). Here the CDR3 DNA reads TGTGCCAGCAGCCCGCGGCCCATAGGCAATCAGCCCCAGCATTTT. Translation: CASSPRPIGNQPQHF.

The rearrangement uses TRBV6-6 and TRBJ2-7, with D tentatively TRBD1 (7 bases). The germline CDR1 and CDR2 sequences are MNHNY and SVGAGI (reference sequence). V dropped 3 bases and J dropped 0 bases, with 18 bases sitting between them. The CDR3 runs to 17 residues. The CDR3 here is CASSYPSRQGGSYEQYF. CDR3 nucleotides: TGTGCCAGCAGTTATCCCTCTCGACAGGGAGGCTCCTACGAGCAGTACTTC.

This clonotype was counted ten times or more. The rearrangement uses TRBV29-1 and TRBJ2-1; 11 bases are shared with TRBD2. Germline loops: CDR1 SQVTM, CDR2 ANQGSEA. The trim removed 4 bases at V and 7 bases at J, leaving 12 bases unmatched. CDR3 length: 16 amino acids. CDR3 sequence: CSVVGLAETPGNEQFF. The CDR3 DNA follows: TGCAGCGTTGTGGGACTAGCGGAGACCCCCGGGAATGAGCAGTTCTTC.

This clonotype showed up many times. The rearrangement joins TRBV7-3 to TRBJ2-2; no reliable D call. Trimming cost V 5 bases and J 6 bases, with 10 bases left between them. The CDR3 is 13 amino acids. Germline V gene sequence: CDR1 SGHTA, CDR2 FQGTGA. The CDR3 loop is CASSRRSAGELFF. CDR3 nucleotide sequence: TGTGCCAGCAGCCGCCGGTCCGCCGGGGAGCTGTTTTTT. Complete variable domain (other parts from reference TRBV7-3 and TRBJ2-2): GAGVSQTPSNKVTEKGKYVELRCDPISGHTALYWYRQSLGQGPEFLIYFQGTGAADDSGLPNDRFFAVRPEGSVSTLKIQRTERGDSAVYLCASSRRSAGELFFGEGSRLTVL.

This clonotype was seen more than once but under ten times. The chain links TRBV14 to TRBJ2-3; D gene ambiguous. The germline CDR1 and CDR2 sequences are SGHDN and FVKESK. The CDR3 is 13 amino acids. Between the trimmed V and J ends, which lost 1 base and 2 bases, there was a span of 4 bases. CDR3 residues: CASSQVDTDTQYF. The CDR3 bases are TGTGCCAGCAGCCAAGTGGACACAGATACGCAGTATTTT.

This clonotype was counted ten times or more. The CDR3 here is CATRLDIGTDTQYF. CDR3 bases: TGTGCCACCCGACTAGATATAGGAACAGATACGCAGTATTTT. This chain uses TRBV15 with TRBJ2-3, with D possibly being TRBD2 (6 bases). The CDR3 is made up of 14 amino acids. The germline V gene encodes CDR1 LNHNV and CDR2 YYDKDF (reference sequence). Trimming took 8 bases from V and 3 from J, leaving 15 bases between them.

The J gene is TRBJ2-7, the V gene TRBV29-1, with TRBD1 matching over 8 bases. Looked up from germline, CDR1 is SQVTM and CDR2 is ANQGSEA. This CDR3 contains 11 residues. The junction had 3 bases not matched to a gene; V was cut back by 4 bases and J by 7 bases. The DNA of the CDR3 is TGCAGCGTTGGACAGGGGTGGGAGCAGTACTTC. Protein: CSVGQGWEQYF.

As for this clonotype: With a much larger clone just one base away, this may be a read error. The chain links TRBV5-5 to TRBJ2-2; D is unresolved. Germline loops: CDR1 SGHKS, CDR2 YYEKEE (reference sequence). The CDR3 spans 16 residues. The V gene lost 3 bases and the J gene lost 3 bases, with 15 bases spanning the gap. In DNA form, the CDR3 reads TGTGCCAGCAGCTCCCGGGCAGGAGCTTACACCGGGGAGCTGTTTTTT. This gives the protein CASSSRAGAYTGELFF.

This clonotype turned up a few times. This chain uses TRBV7-9 with TRBJ2-7; 7 bases line up with TRBD1. V shed 4 bases, J shed 2 bases, and the junction held 8 bases outside the gene matches. Looked up from germline, CDR1 is SEHNR and CDR2 is FQNEAQ (reference sequence). The CDR3 has 15 residues. The chain's CDR3 is CASSSDRVETYEQYF. The DNA for the CDR3 is TGTGCCAGCAGCTCCGACAGGGTCGAGACCTACGAGCAGTACTTC.

This clonotype was seen only a few times. A much larger clone differs by one base, so this may be a read error. The chain has TRBV27 and TRBJ2-5; D possibly corresponds to TRBD2 (5 bases). The germline V gene encodes CDR1 MNHEY and CDR2 SMNVEV (reference sequence). This CDR3 spans 13 amino acids. Between the trimmed V and J ends, which lost 8 bases and 4 bases, there was a span of 14 bases. The CDR3 loop is CASCPGCGETQYF. The CDR3 bases are TGTGCCAGCTGCCCGGGGTGTGGAGAGACCCAGTACTTC.

This clonotype has a handful of counts. The genes are TRBV2 and TRBJ2-5, with TRBD1 matching 10 bases. V shed 9 bases and J 5 bases; nucleotides not matched to a gene: 6. The CDR3 extends over 13 amino acids. Germline CDR1 SNHLY, CDR2 FYNNEI. CDR3 region: CASGDRGLETQYF. The CDR3 DNA is TGTGCCAGTGGGGACAGGGGTTTGGAGACCCAGTACTTC.

This clonotype was seen at least ten times. Just one base apart from a much larger clone, this may be a read error. The V call is TRBV29-1, the J call TRBJ1-1; 7 bases fit TRBD1. V was pared by 7 bases and J by 1 base, with 6 bases of the junction left unmatched. The CDR3 is 13 residues long. Germline CDR1 SQVTM, CDR2 ANQGSEA. The CDR3 nucleotides read TGCAGCGCTGTGGGACAGCGGAACACTGAAGCTTTCTTT. Translated: CSAVGQRNTEAFF.

This clonotype was seen at least ten times. The rearrangement links TRBV29-1 to TRBJ1-4; tentative D call: TRBD1 (5 bases). V gave up 4 bases and J gave up 3 bases, with 6 bases separating them. The V gene's germline CDR1 is SQVTM and CDR2 ANQGSEA. The CDR3 runs 12 residues. CDR3 nucleotide sequence: TGCAGCGTTGTGGGGGCTAATGAAAAACTGTTTTTT. Translated: CSVVGANEKLFF.

This clonotype appeared many times. The V gene is TRBV6-6, the J gene TRBJ1-1; D gene ambiguous. This CDR3 contains 12 residues. CDR1 MNHNY and CDR2 SVGAGI come from the germline V gene (reference sequence). The V gene lost 8 bases and the J gene lost 6 bases, with 13 bases spanning the gap. CDR3 region: CASGMRGPEAFF. The CDR3 region has the DNA TGTGCCAGCGGCATGCGTGGGCCTGAAGCTTTCTTT.

In its sample, this clonotype was seen many times. The chain recombines TRBV15 with TRBJ1-1; D gene unclear. The CDR3 loop spans 13 amino acids. Trimming stripped 3 bases from V and 1 base from J, with 6 bases between. CDR1 is LNHNV, CDR2 YYDKDF, per germline (reference sequence). This CDR3 reads CATSSQPNTEAFF. The CDR3 coding sequence is TGTGCCACCAGCAGTCAGCCGAACACTGAAGCTTTCTTT.